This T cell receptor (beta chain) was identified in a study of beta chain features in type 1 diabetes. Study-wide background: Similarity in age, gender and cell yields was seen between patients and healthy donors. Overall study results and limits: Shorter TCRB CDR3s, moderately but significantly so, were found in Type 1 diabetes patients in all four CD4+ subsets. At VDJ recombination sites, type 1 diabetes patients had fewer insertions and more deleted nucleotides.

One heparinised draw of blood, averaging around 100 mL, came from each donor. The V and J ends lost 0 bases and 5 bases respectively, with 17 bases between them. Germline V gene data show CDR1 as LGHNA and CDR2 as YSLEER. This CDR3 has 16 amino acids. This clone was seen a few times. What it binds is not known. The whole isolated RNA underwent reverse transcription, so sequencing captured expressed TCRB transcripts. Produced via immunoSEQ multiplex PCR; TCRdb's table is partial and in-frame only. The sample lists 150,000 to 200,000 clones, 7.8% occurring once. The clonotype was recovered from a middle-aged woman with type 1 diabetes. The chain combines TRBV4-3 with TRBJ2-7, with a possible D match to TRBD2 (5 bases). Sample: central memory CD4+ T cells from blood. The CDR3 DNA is TGCGCCAGCAGCCAAGATTGGACCGGGGAATTCAACGAGCAGTACTTC. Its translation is CASSQDWTGEFNEQYF.